The clone carrying this T cell receptor (beta chain) was detected ten times or more. V was trimmed by 3 bases and J by 3 bases, leaving 12 bases between them. Looked up from germline, CDR1 is MDHEN and CDR2 is SYDVKM. This CDR3 is 14 amino acids long. Researchers prepared the TCRbeta library using unique molecular identifiers, the study reports. A single record per CDR3 protein comes from TCRdb applying MiXCR to the PCR reads. This sample has roughly 350,000 distinct CDR3 sequences, with 10% to 13% found just once. These data originate in a study of T-cell reconstitution after alpha-beta-depleted transplantation in children.

The sample was PBMCs from the stem cell graft donor, taken from the stem cell graft. The receptor's source is a human donor who donated a stem cell graft to a child with acute lymphoblastic leukemia. This chain connects TRBV28 to TRBJ2-7, with D tentatively TRBD2 (6 bases). The CDR3 region has the DNA TGTGCCAGCAGTTTGGGGGGAGTCGACTACGAGCAGTACTTC. Translation gives CASSLGGVDYEQYF.